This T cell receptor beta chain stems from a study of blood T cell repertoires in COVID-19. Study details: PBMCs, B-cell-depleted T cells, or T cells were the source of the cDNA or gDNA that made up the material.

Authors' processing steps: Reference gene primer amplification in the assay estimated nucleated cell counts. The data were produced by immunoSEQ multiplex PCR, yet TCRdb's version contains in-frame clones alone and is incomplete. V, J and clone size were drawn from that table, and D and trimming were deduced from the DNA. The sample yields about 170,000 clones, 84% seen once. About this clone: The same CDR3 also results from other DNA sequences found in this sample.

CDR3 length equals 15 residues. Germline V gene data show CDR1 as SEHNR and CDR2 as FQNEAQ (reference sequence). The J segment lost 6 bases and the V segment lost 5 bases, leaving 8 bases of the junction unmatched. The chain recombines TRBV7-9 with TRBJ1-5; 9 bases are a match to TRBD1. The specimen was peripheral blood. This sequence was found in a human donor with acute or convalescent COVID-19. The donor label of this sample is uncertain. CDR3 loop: CASSLGQGGIQPQHF. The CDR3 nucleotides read TGTGCCAGCAGCCTGGGACAGGGTGGGATTCAGCCCCAGCATTTT. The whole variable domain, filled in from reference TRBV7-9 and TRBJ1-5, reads DTGVSQNPRHKITKRGQNVTFRCDPISEHNRLYWYRQTLGQGPEFLTYFQNEAQLEKSRLLSDRFSAERPKGSFSTLEIQRTEQGDSAMYLCASSLGQGGIQPQHFGDGTRLSIL.